The source of this T cell receptor (beta chain) is a study of blood T cell repertoires in COVID-19. This CDR3 contains 17 residues. V shed 0 bases, J shed 3 bases, and the junction held 12 bases outside the gene matches. Germline V CDR1 and CDR2: SGHDT, YYEEEE. This clone was seen only a few times. The authors' processing: Amplification with reference gene primers provided the estimates of nucleated cell counts. The repertoire was sequenced with immunoSEQ multiplex PCR; TCRdb's copy has only in-frame clones and lacks some. V and J calls plus clone size are reproduced from that table; the DNA served to infer D and trimming. Altogether some 30,000 clones are present, approximately 80% being singletons, with the ten largest covering 25%.

The V and J genes are TRBV5-6 and TRBJ2-7; 7 bases agree with TRBD1. The source material was peripheral blood. This clonotype was sampled from a man aged 70 or older with active COVID-19. The CDR3, as DNA: TGTGCCAGCAGCTTGGCCATACAGGGGACCTTTCTCTACGAGCAGTACTTC. Translated: CASSLAIQGTFLYEQYF.